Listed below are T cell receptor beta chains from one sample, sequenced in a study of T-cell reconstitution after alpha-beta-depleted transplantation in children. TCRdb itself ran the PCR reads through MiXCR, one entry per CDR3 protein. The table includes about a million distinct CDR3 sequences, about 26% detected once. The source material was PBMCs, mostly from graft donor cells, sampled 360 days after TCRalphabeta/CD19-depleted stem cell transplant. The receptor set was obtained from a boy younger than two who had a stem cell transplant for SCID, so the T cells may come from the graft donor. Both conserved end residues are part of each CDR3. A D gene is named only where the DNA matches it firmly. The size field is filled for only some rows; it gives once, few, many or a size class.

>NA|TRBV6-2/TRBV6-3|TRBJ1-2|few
TGTGCCAGCGCCTTACCTGGCTACACCTTC
CASALPGYTF
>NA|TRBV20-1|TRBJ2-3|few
TGCAGTGCTAGACCTGTGGATACGCAGTATTTT
CSARPVDTQYF
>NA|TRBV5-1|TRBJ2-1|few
TGCGCCAGCAGCTTGATAGGAGGACCCTACAATGAGCAGTTCTTC
CASSLIGGPYNEQFF
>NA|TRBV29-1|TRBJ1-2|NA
TGCAGCGTTGAGACTCGCCATGGCTACACCTTC
CSVETRHGYTF
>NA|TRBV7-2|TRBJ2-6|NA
TGTGCCAGCAGCCTAGTACGGGGGCTTGGGGCCAACGTCCTGACTTTC
CASSLVRGLGANVLTF
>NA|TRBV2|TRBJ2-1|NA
TGTGCCAGCAGTGAGCCCATGAGGTTGAACAATGAGCAGTTCTTC
CASSEPMRLNNEQFF
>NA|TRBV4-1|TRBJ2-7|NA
TGCGCCAGCAGCCAAGAGGCCATCAGACCCTACGAGCAGTACTTC
CASSQEAIRPYEQYF
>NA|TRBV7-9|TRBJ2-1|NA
TGTGCCAGCAGCCGCGGCGGACTCTACAATGAGCAGTTCTTC
CASSRGGLYNEQFF
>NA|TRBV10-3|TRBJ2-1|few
TGTGCCATCAGTGAGTGGGTAAGCAGGGCGGACAATGAGCAGTTCTTC
CAISEWVSRADNEQFF
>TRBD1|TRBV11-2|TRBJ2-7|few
TGTGCCAGCAGCTTAGAAGGGACAGGGACCTACGAGCAGTACTTC
CASSLEGTGTYEQYF
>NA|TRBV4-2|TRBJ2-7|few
TGTGCCAGCAGCCAAGTTCGGGGCTACGAGCAGTACTTC
CASSQVRGYEQYF
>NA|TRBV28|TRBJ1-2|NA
TGTGCCAGCAGTCCGACGGTTAACTATGGCTACACCTTC
CASSPTVNYGYTF
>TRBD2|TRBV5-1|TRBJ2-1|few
TGCGCCAGCAGCTTGGGACTAGCGACGAATGAGCAGTTCTTC
CASSLGLATNEQFF
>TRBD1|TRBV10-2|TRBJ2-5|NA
TGCGCCAGCAGCGTCGGGACAGGGAGGGTCCAAGAGACCCAGTACTTC
CASSVGTGRVQETQYF
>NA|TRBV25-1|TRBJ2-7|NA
TGTGCCAGCAGTGAATTTGGGAACTCCTACGAGCAGTACTTC
CASSEFGNSYEQYF
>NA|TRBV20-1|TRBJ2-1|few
TGCAGTGCTAGTCGCGGGTTCAGCTACAATGAGCAGTTCTTC
CSASRGFSYNEQFF